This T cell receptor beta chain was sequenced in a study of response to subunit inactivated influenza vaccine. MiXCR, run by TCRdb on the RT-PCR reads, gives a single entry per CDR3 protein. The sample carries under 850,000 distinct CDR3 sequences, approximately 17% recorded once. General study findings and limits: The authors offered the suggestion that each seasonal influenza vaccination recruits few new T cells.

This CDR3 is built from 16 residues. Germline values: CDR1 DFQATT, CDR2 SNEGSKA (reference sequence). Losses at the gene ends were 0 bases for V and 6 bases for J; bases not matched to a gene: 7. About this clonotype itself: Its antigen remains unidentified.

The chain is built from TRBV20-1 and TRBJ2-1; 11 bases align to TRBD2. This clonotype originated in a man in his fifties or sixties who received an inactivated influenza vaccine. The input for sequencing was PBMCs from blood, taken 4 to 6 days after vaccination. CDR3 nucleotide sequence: TGCAGTGCTAGAGATTTACTAGCGGGAGTTATCAATGAGCAGTTCTTC. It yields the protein CSARDLLAGVINEQFF.